These T cell receptor beta chains were read from a single sample in a study of regulatory T cells in long-lasting Graves disease. MiXCR, run by TCRdb on the multiplex PCR reads, gives a single entry per CDR3 protein. This table holds roughly 500,000 distinct CDR3 sequences, around 12% found once. This sample also appeared in a second study, on T cells in Graves' hyperthyroidism and ophthalmopathy.

The specimen comprised peripheral blood mononuclear cells (PBMCs), sampled at new diagnosis, from a patient treated with antithyroid drugs. The receptors originated from a woman aged 25-40 years with Graves disease. Each CDR3 is given without its conserved first and last residue. Fields, in order: CDR3 length, J gene, V gene, CDR3 protein.

14 | TRBJ1-1 | TRBV9 | ASSGGRGRLNTEAF
12 | TRBJ1-4 | TRBV25-1 | ASRRAGGDEKLF
14 | TRBJ2-1 | TRBV6-2/TRBV6-3 | ASSEMGTIVYNEQF
15 | TRBJ1-6 | TRBV5-5 | ASSPPPGGRKNSPLH
14 | TRBJ1-5 | TRBV4-1 | ASSPGHPGSNQPQH
13 | TRBJ2-7 | TRBV5-1 | ASSLAGKRSIEQY
11 | TRBJ2-5 | TRBV5-5 | ASSWGQEETQY
13 | TRBJ2-7 | TRBV2 | ASSGGGDRLYEQY
12 | TRBJ2-3 | TRBV5-8 | ASSLVPFTDTQY
14 | TRBJ2-2 | TRBV28 | ASSLVQGSFTGELF
15 | TRBJ2-1 | TRBV27 | ASSPFGTATHNVEQF
11 | TRBJ2-7 | TRBV29-1 | SVILGGAYEQY
14 | TRBJ2-7 | TRBV9 | ASSPRTGQGTGEQY
11 | TRBJ2-1 | TRBV19 | ASSMGWGREQF
12 | TRBJ1-2 | TRBV13 | ASSLRGFYYGYT
14 | TRBJ2-3 | TRBV7-2 | ASSPRLAVLTDTQY
12 | TRBJ2-7 | TRBV28 | ATRISGSLREQY
13 | TRBJ2-7 | TRBV4-3 | ASSPGVVAPYEQY
11 | TRBJ1-4 | TRBV7-2 | ASSLILNEKLF
12 | TRBJ1-1 | TRBV7-9 | ASSSQTRSTEAF
14 | TRBJ1-6 | TRBV9 | ASSDDTGTNNSPLH
12 | TRBJ2-5 | TRBV6-2/TRBV6-3 | ASSWARNAETQY
14 | TRBJ2-1 | TRBV6-1 | ASTEGDWGGVNEQF
12 | TRBJ1-2 | TRBV20-1 | SAQGVGGLYGYT
13 | TRBJ2-3 | TRBV7-9 | ASSLGGTKTDTQY
11 | TRBJ2-7 | TRBV12-3/TRBV12-4 | ASSLGSTYEQY
12 | TRBJ1-4 | TRBV2 | ASGSGATNEKLF
11 | TRBJ1-1 | TRBV30 | AWSPGANTEAF
13 | TRBJ2-5 | TRBV6-5 | ASSYPTWGVETQY
10 | TRBJ2-5 | TRBV20-1 | RKGRGQETQY
13 | TRBJ2-2 | TRBV4-1 | ASSQGLAETGELF
11 | TRBJ2-7 | TRBV20-1 | SARSQGPSGQY
9 | TRBJ2-1 | TRBV12-3/TRBV12-4 | ASRDVSSQF
13 | TRBJ2-1 | TRBV24-1 | ATSDAGGLYNEQF
13 | TRBJ2-3 | TRBV24-1 | ATSDFPRRSDTQY
14 | TRBJ2-1 | TRBV19 | ASTLGGGRVYNEQF
12 | TRBJ1-2 | TRBV28 | ASSPTGQNYGYT
13 | TRBJ2-1 | TRBV11-2 | ASSATGLVYNEQF
14 | . | TRBV19 | ASSRSSGGSLETQY
11 | TRBJ1-2 | TRBV7-9 | ASSLSTGIGYT
11 | TRBJ2-7 | TRBV6-1 | ASGTVTTYEQY
10 | TRBJ1-1 | TRBV12-3/TRBV12-4 | ASSFRVGEAF
12 | TRBJ1-3 | TRBV6-1 | ASRTDTAGNTIY
10 | TRBJ2-5 | TRBV7-9 | ASRQGSETQY
14 | TRBJ2-7 | TRBV13 | ASSSPSFESSYEQY
11 | TRBJ1-5 | TRBV6-5 | ASSYPQNQPQH
11 | TRBJ2-1 | TRBV27 | ASSLLPRGEQF
14 | TRBJ1-6 | TRBV12-3/TRBV12-4 | ASSSDTGGGRSPLH
9 | TRBJ1-2 | TRBV29-1 | SVGQGSDYT
10 | TRBJ2-3 | TRBV6-2/TRBV6-3 | ASSEGYDTQY
13 | TRBJ2-3 | TRBV9 | ASSPQGSSGDTQY
13 | TRBJ2-3 | TRBV6-2/TRBV6-3 | ASSFGPGTSDTQY
11 | TRBJ1-1 | TRBV5-5 | ASRRGLRTEAF
12 | TRBJ1-2 | TRBV6-2/TRBV6-3 | ASSYAGRIVGYT
14 | TRBJ2-7 | TRBV7-9 | ASSPVSPRAGNEQY
12 | TRBJ2-5 | TRBV11-2 | ASSRITGQEAQY
12 | TRBJ2-1 | TRBV7-3 | ASSLGREYNEQF
16 | TRBJ2-1 | TRBV24-1 | ATSDYGPGASGRSEQF
9 | TRBJ1-1 | TRBV19 | ASGNRGVAF